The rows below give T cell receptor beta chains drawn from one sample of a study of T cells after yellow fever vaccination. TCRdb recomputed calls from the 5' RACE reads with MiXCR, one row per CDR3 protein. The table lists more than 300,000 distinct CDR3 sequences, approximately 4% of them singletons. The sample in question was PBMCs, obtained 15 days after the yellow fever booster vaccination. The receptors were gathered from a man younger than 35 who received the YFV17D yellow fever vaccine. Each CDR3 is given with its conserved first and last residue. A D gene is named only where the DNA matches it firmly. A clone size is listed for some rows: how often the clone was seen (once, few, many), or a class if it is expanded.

cdr3_aa: CASGKTSGWDSPLHF
cdr3_nt: TGTGCCAGCGGAAAGACCTCAGGGTGGGATTCACCCCTCCACTTT
d_call: -
v_call: TRBV12-3/TRBV12-4
clone_size: many
j_call: TRBJ1-6

cdr3_aa: CASKNMRDRNEKLFF
cdr3_nt: TGTGCCAGCAAAAACATGCGGGACAGAAATGAAAAACTGTTTTTT
d_call: TRBD1
v_call: TRBV27
clone_size: -
j_call: TRBJ1-4

cdr3_aa: CASSSDGDSPLHF
cdr3_nt: TGCGCCAGCAGCTCGGACGGCGATTCACCCCTCCACTTT
d_call: -
v_call: TRBV5-1
clone_size: many
j_call: TRBJ1-6

cdr3_aa: CASSRTGSTGELFF
cdr3_nt: TGTGCCAGCAGTAGGACAGGGAGTACCGGGGAGCTGTTTTTT
d_call: TRBD1
v_call: TRBV7-2
clone_size: few
j_call: TRBJ2-2

cdr3_aa: CASSWAPVLAGRADTQYF
cdr3_nt: TGCGCCAGCAGCTGGGCCCCCGTCTTGGCAGGGCGAGCAGATACGCAGTATTTT
d_call: -
v_call: TRBV5-1
clone_size: many
j_call: TRBJ2-3

cdr3_aa: CASSLAQNTEAFF
cdr3_nt: TGTGCCAGCAGTTTAGCGCAGAACACTGAAGCTTTCTTT
d_call: -
v_call: TRBV12-3/TRBV12-4
clone_size: many
j_call: TRBJ1-1

cdr3_aa: CASSTGFGYTF
cdr3_nt: TGTGCCAGCAGCACAGGGTTTGGCTACACCTTC
d_call: -
v_call: TRBV7-8
clone_size: few
j_call: TRBJ1-2

cdr3_aa: CASSTPGLAEYEQYF
cdr3_nt: TGTGCCAGCAGTACTCCGGGACTAGCGGAATACGAGCAGTACTTC
d_call: TRBD2
v_call: TRBV6-1
clone_size: many
j_call: TRBJ2-7

cdr3_aa: CASSQDLTVQETQYF
cdr3_nt: TGCGCCAGCAGCCAAGATTTGACAGTACAAGAGACCCAGTACTTC
d_call: -
v_call: TRBV4-3
clone_size: many
j_call: TRBJ2-5

cdr3_aa: CASSPNPNNEQFF
cdr3_nt: TGTGCCAGCAGCCCCAACCCAAACAATGAGCAGTTCTTC
d_call: -
v_call: TRBV7-6
clone_size: many
j_call: TRBJ2-1

cdr3_aa: CSATSSGGPYNEQFF
cdr3_nt: TGCAGTGCGACTTCTAGCGGGGGGCCCTACAATGAGCAGTTCTTC
d_call: TRBD2
v_call: TRBV20-1
clone_size: few
j_call: TRBJ2-1

cdr3_aa: CASTKEEGIYNEQFF
cdr3_nt: TGTGCCAGCACGAAAGAAGAGGGGATTTACAATGAGCAGTTCTTC
d_call: -
v_call: TRBV12-3/TRBV12-4
clone_size: -
j_call: TRBJ2-1

cdr3_aa: CAISDSSGTDQPQHF
cdr3_nt: TGTGCCATCAGTGACTCGAGCGGGACAGACCAGCCCCAGCATTTT
d_call: TRBD1
v_call: TRBV10-3
clone_size: few
j_call: TRBJ1-5

cdr3_aa: CASTWYNEQFF
cdr3_nt: TGTGCCAGCACATGGTACAATGAGCAGTTCTTC
d_call: -
v_call: TRBV12-3/TRBV12-4
clone_size: few
j_call: TRBJ2-1

cdr3_aa: CASRSLGENYGYTF
cdr3_nt: TGTGCCAGCAGATCCCTGGGGGAAAACTATGGCTACACCTTC
d_call: -
v_call: TRBV6-5
clone_size: -
j_call: TRBJ1-2

cdr3_aa: CASSPTRGQLGNTIYF
cdr3_nt: TGTGCCAGCAGCCCCACTCGTGGGCAACTCGGAAACACCATATATTTT
d_call: -
v_call: TRBV7-9
clone_size: few
j_call: TRBJ1-3

cdr3_aa: CASSQDGASHTGELFF
cdr3_nt: TGCGCCAGCAGCCAAGATGGGGCGTCGCACACCGGGGAGCTGTTTTTT
d_call: -
v_call: TRBV4-1
clone_size: few
j_call: TRBJ2-2

cdr3_aa: CASSLSDNQPQHF
cdr3_nt: TGTGCCAGCAGCTTGTCAGACAATCAGCCCCAGCATTTT
d_call: -
v_call: TRBV11-2
clone_size: many
j_call: TRBJ1-5

cdr3_aa: CASSEDGYYGYTF
cdr3_nt: TGTGCCAGCAGTGAGGACGGCTACTATGGCTACACCTTC
d_call: -
v_call: TRBV12-3/TRBV12-4
clone_size: -
j_call: TRBJ1-2

cdr3_aa: CASSLASGGAVDTQYF
cdr3_nt: TGTGCCAGCAGCCTAGCTAGCGGGGGGGCTGTAGATACGCAGTATTTT
d_call: TRBD2
v_call: TRBV7-8
clone_size: -
j_call: TRBJ2-3

cdr3_aa: CASSTVGGPETQYF
cdr3_nt: TGTGCCAGCTCCACCGTCGGGGGACCAGAGACCCAGTACTTC
d_call: -
v_call: TRBV18
clone_size: -
j_call: TRBJ2-5

cdr3_aa: CASSVEGDRGGMNTEAFF
cdr3_nt: TGTGCCAGCAGCGTAGAAGGGGACAGGGGGGGCATGAACACTGAAGCTTTCTTT
d_call: TRBD1
v_call: TRBV9
clone_size: many
j_call: TRBJ1-1

cdr3_aa: CASSLGQITEAFF
cdr3_nt: TGTGCCAGCAGCTTGGGACAGATCACTGAAGCTTTCTTT
d_call: -
v_call: TRBV5-6
clone_size: few
j_call: TRBJ1-1

cdr3_aa: CASTGDRGNIQYF
cdr3_nt: TGTGCCAGCACCGGGGACAGGGGGAACATTCAGTACTTC
d_call: TRBD1
v_call: TRBV12-3/TRBV12-4
clone_size: many
j_call: TRBJ2-4

cdr3_aa: CAISNEQRDISYGYTF
cdr3_nt: TGTGCCATCAGTAACGAACAGCGGGACATAAGCTATGGCTACACCTTC
d_call: -
v_call: TRBV10-3
clone_size: many
j_call: TRBJ1-2

cdr3_aa: CASSQGQETQYF
cdr3_nt: TGTGCCAGCAGCCAGGGGCAAGAGACCCAGTACTTC
d_call: -
v_call: TRBV5-4
clone_size: -
j_call: TRBJ2-5

cdr3_aa: CASLGGGTLHTQYF
cdr3_nt: TGTGCCAGCTTGGGAGGAGGGACATTACATACGCAGTATTTT
d_call: -
v_call: TRBV6-6
clone_size: many
j_call: TRBJ2-3

cdr3_aa: CSVGDRSRETQYF
cdr3_nt: TGCAGCGTTGGGGACAGGAGCAGGGAGACCCAGTACTTC
d_call: TRBD1
v_call: TRBV29-1
clone_size: -
j_call: TRBJ2-5

cdr3_aa: CATSRGRRGFSYNEQFF
cdr3_nt: TGTGCCACCTCTCGCGGAAGGCGAGGCTTTTCCTACAATGAGCAGTTCTTC
d_call: -
v_call: TRBV11-2
clone_size: -
j_call: TRBJ2-1